These 22 T cell receptor beta chains share one sample of origin, sequenced in a study of OX40 agonist ivuxolimab in advanced cancers. The method was immunoSEQ multiplex PCR; TCRdb's version includes in-frame clones alone and lacks a portion of them. The sample yields about 62,000 clones, less than 85% seen once. The input for sequencing was CD4+ or CD8+ T cells sorted from blood, taken in a trial of the OX40 agonist ivuxolimab. All receptors come from an adult with an advanced solid tumor such as melanoma, head and neck, liver or kidney cancer.

V is TRBV7-3 and J is TRBJ2-1; possible D gene TRBD1, 6 bases. The CDR3 contains 15 residues. Trimming shortened V by 3 bases and J by 3 bases, and 12 bases separated the two germline ends. Per the germline V gene, CDR1 is SGHTA and CDR2 is FQGTGA. CDR3 loop: CASSFYRARYNEQFF. In nucleotides, the CDR3 is TGTGCCAGCAGCTTTTACAGGGCCCGCTACAATGAGCAGTTCTTC.

The J gene is TRBJ2-1, the V gene TRBV10-3; D is unresolved. CDR3 size: 14 residues. Germline CDR1 reads ENHRY; CDR2 reads SYGVKD. V was clipped by 7 bases and J by 5 bases, with 15 bases between them. CDR3 bases: TGTGCCATCAACGCAGGCGAACTAAACAATGAGCAGTTCTTC. Amino acid sequence: CAINAGELNNEQFF.

The DNA for the CDR3 is TGTGCCAGCAGTGCCGGGACAGGGGGCCTTAATGAGCAGTTCTTC. As protein: CASSAGTGGLNEQFF. The gene calls are TRBV2 and TRBJ2-1; 12 bases match TRBD1. V lost 4 bases, J lost 7 bases, and 5 bases stayed unmatched. Germline V gene data show CDR1 as SNHLY and CDR2 as FYNNEI. This CDR3 comprises 15 residues.

The CDR3 nucleotides are TGTGCCAGCGGGACTCCGATCCCCACCGTGGTACTTAGCACAGATACGCAGTATTTT. As protein: CASGTPIPTVVLSTDTQYF. This chain connects TRBV21-1 to TRBJ2-3; the table names TRBD2, a call not compared with the DNA. TRBV21-1 is assigned pseudogene status. The CDR3 is made up of 19 amino acids.

The chain uses TRBV11-2 and TRBJ2-7; no clear D. Germline assignment: CDR1 SGHAT and CDR2 FQNNGV. The CDR3 has 12 amino acids. Trimming cost V 5 bases and J 5 bases, with 10 bases left between them. The CDR3 sequence: CASSPRFDEQYF. DNA of the CDR3: TGTGCCAGCAGCCCCCGCTTTGACGAGCAGTACTTC. Full variable domain (remainder filled in from reference TRBV11-2 and TRBJ2-7): EAGVAQSPRYKIIEKRQSVAFWCNPISGHATLYWYQQILGQGPKLLIQFQNNGVVDDSQLPKDRFSAERLKGVDSTLKIQPAKLEDSAVYLCASSPRFDEQYFGPGTRLTVT.

The table lists this clone with a count of one. The chain employs TRBV6-1 and TRBJ1-1, with D unclear. This CDR3 has 14 amino acids. V was cut by 8 bases and J by 1 base, with 14 bases left in between. Germline V gene lookup returns CDR1 MNHNS and CDR2 SASEGT. The CDR3, as DNA: TGTGCCAGCTCGAGGGTTTTGGAGAACACTGAAGCTTTCTTT. Translating gives CASSRVLENTEAFF.

There are a few counts of this clone. V usage is TRBV15 and J usage is TRBJ1-2, with D hard to call. The germline CDR1 and CDR2 sequences are LNHNV and YYDKDF (reference sequence). CDR3 length: 11 amino acids. Trimming left V 3 bases short and J 4 bases short, with 3 bases between. The CDR3 loop reads CATSSLYGYTF. CDR3 nucleotide sequence: TGTGCCACCAGCAGCCTCTATGGCTACACCTTC. Full variable domain (outside the CDR3, taken from reference TRBV15 and TRBJ1-2): DAMVIQNPRYQVTQFGKPVTLSCSQTLNHNVMYWYQQKSSQAPKLLFHYYDKDFNNEADTPDNFQSRRPNTSFCFLDIRSPGLGDTAMYLCATSSLYGYTFGSGTRLTVV.

The chain carries TRBV27 and TRBJ2-5, with 12 positions matching TRBD2. Germline V gene sequence: CDR1 MNHEY, CDR2 SMNVEV (reference sequence). This CDR3 has 17 amino acids. The ends lost 5 bases at V and 2 bases at J; junction bases unmatched: 9. CDR3 coding DNA: TGTGCCAGCAGTCCTAGCGGGAGGGCCGGGGTTCAAGAGACCCAGTACTTC. Translated: CASSPSGRAGVQETQYF.

In its sample, this clone was seen once. This chain uses TRBV5-4 with TRBJ1-1; D may be TRBD1 (5 bases). This CDR3 spans 14 amino acids. V dropped 4 bases and J dropped 4 bases, with 14 bases sitting between them. Germline V lookup: CDR1 SGHNT, CDR2 YYREEE (reference sequence). In nucleotides, the CDR3 is TGTGCCAGCAGCCCCCAGGTTGGGGGCACTGAAGCTTTCTTT. It encodes CASSPQVGGTEAFF. Full variable domain (outside the CDR3, taken from reference TRBV5-4 and TRBJ1-1): ETGVTQSPTHLIKTRGQQVTLRCSSQSGHNTVSWYQQALGQGPQFIFQYYREEENGRGNFPPRFSGLQFPNYSSELNVNALELDDSALYLCASSPQVGGTEAFFGQGTRLTVV.

The rearrangement uses TRBV19 and TRBJ2-7; no clear D gene. Looked up from germline, CDR1 is LNHDA and CDR2 is SQIVND (reference sequence). V was pared by 4 bases and J by 3 bases, with 10 bases between. The CDR3 consists of 13 residues. Here the CDR3 DNA reads TGTGCCAGTAGTACGCCCGAGAGCTACGAGCAGTACTTC. Its translation: CASSTPESYEQYF.

This clone appeared a single time. The rearrangement links TRBV6-6 to TRBJ1-1; possible D gene TRBD1, 6 bases. Trimming took off 9 bases at V and 1 base at J, with 12 bases between the two ends. CDR1 and CDR2 from the germline V gene are MNHNY and SVGAGI (reference sequence). This CDR3 is 13 amino acids long. CDR3 residues: CASTGGPNTEAFF. The CDR3 DNA is TGTGCCAGTACGGGGGGGCCGAACACTGAAGCTTTCTTT.

V is TRBV2 and J is TRBJ1-6, with 10 nucleotides matching TRBD1. The CDR3 is 13 amino acids. Germline V lookup: CDR1 SNHLY, CDR2 FYNNEI. J gave up 8 bases and V 6 bases, and 1 base lay outside the gene matches. The CDR3: CASSGTGDSPLHF. CDR3 coding DNA: TGTGCCAGCAGCGGGACAGGGGATTCACCCCTCCACTTT.

This clone has a handful of counts. V is TRBV7-9 and J is TRBJ1-1, with a possible D match to TRBD1 (5 bases). The germline V and J ends were trimmed by 6 bases and 6 bases, with 11 bases remaining between them. This CDR3 has 12 amino acids. CDR1 is SEHNR and CDR2 is FQNEAQ in the germline V gene (reference sequence). The CDR3 DNA is TGTGCCAGCAGGCCCCAGGGCCCTGAAGCTTTCTTT. Translating gives CASRPQGPEAFF.

J is TRBJ2-3 and V is TRBV19; 8 bases are shared with TRBD2. Per germline, CDR1 LNHDA and CDR2 SQIVND (reference sequence). This CDR3 is built from 15 residues. V gave up 3 bases and J gave up 0 bases; unmatched junction bases: 2. The CDR3, as DNA: TGTGCCAGTAGTATTTCTAGCGGGAGCACAGATACGCAGTATTTT. It is translated as CASSISSGSTDTQYF.

This clone was picked up a small number of times. V is TRBV27 and J is TRBJ1-6, with 7 bases that match TRBD1. With V trimmed by 6 bases and J by 5 bases, 4 bases remained unmatched. CDR1 MNHEY and CDR2 SMNVEV come from the germline V gene (reference sequence). This CDR3 is built from 14 residues. In DNA, the CDR3 is TGTGCCAGCAGGTCCGACAGGGATAATTCACCCCTCCACTTT. This encodes CASRSDRDNSPLHF.

The CDR3 region has the DNA TGCGCCAGCAGCTTGGGACTAGCGGGAACGACCGTCTACGAGCAGTACTTC. It specifies CASSLGLAGTTVYEQYF. The chain joins TRBV5-1 to TRBJ2-7; 11 bases match TRBD2. Germline CDR1 is SGHRS and CDR2 is YFSETQ. V was clipped by 0 bases and J by 3 bases; unmatched bases: 8. This CDR3 spans 17 amino acids.

J is TRBJ1-1 and V is TRBV7-9; D remains ambiguous. The CDR3 is made up of 13 amino acids. V was shortened by 1 base and J by 4 bases, with 7 bases between the two germline ends. Per the germline V gene, CDR1 is SEHNR and CDR2 is FQNEAQ (reference sequence). The DNA for the CDR3 is TGTGCCAGCAGCTTAGAGGGTCTCACTGAAGCTTTCTTT. Its protein product is CASSLEGLTEAFF.

This clone was seen once. This chain connects TRBV9 to TRBJ1-1; D gene uncertain. V lost 4 bases and J 0 bases, leaving 16 bases between the germline ends. Germline V gene sequence: CDR1 SGDLS, CDR2 YYNGEE. The CDR3 loop spans 16 amino acids. The CDR3 coding sequence is TGTGCCAGCAGCCCAACGGGATGGGCGATGAACACTGAAGCTTTCTTT. The encoded protein is CASSPTGWAMNTEAFF.

The V gene is TRBV28, the J gene TRBJ2-5; D may be TRBD2 (7 bases). The V end lost 6 bases, the J end lost 2 bases, and 16 bases lay between the germline ends. Germline V gene data show CDR1 as MDHEN and CDR2 as SYDVKM. The CDR3 has 15 residues. The chain's CDR3 is CASRSPSGTQETQYF. CDR3 coding DNA: TGTGCCAGCAGATCCCCGAGCGGGACACAAGAGACCCAGTACTTC.

This clone was found a few times. The V and J genes are TRBV19 and TRBJ2-7; the D call may be TRBD1 or TRBD2 (5 bases each). Germline values: CDR1 LNHDA, CDR2 SQIVND (reference sequence). The CDR3 spans 14 residues. Trimming stripped 5 bases from V and 2 bases from J, with 13 bases between. Written as DNA, the CDR3 is TGTGCCAGTAGTCGGGGCACAGGAGCCTACGAGCAGTACTTC. Residues: CASSRGTGAYEQYF.

The V and J genes are TRBV6-6 and TRBJ2-7; D remains ambiguous. The CDR3 has 13 amino acids. Trimming left V 6 bases short and J 1 base short, with 10 bases between. CDR1 and CDR2 from the germline V gene are MNHNY and SVGAGI (reference sequence). The CDR3 is CASSPFPSYEQYF. CDR3 in DNA: TGTGCCAGCAGCCCATTCCCGTCCTACGAGCAGTACTTC.

The chain joins TRBV7-3 to TRBJ2-1; 7 bases fit TRBD1. Germline loops: CDR1 SGHTA, CDR2 FQGTGA. J was trimmed by 0 bases and V by 5 bases; bases with no gene match: 4. The CDR3 extends over 15 amino acids. CDR3 region: CASSPQGVSYNEQFF. CDR3 nucleotides: TGTGCCAGCAGCCCTCAGGGGGTCTCCTACAATGAGCAGTTCTTC.